These 11 T cell receptor beta chains share one sample of origin, sequenced in a study of ipilimumab plus nivolumab after autologous stem cell transplantation. Sequencing used immunoSEQ multiplex PCR; TCRdb keeps in-frame clones, though not all of them. Of 40,000 to 45,000 clones in the sample, 92% were seen once. This specimen was PBMCs, taken in a trial of ipilimumab plus nivolumab as post-transplant consolidation. The receptor set was obtained from a male donor with multiple myeloma.

This clone was found once. The V gene is TRBV7-6, the J gene TRBJ2-3; 11 positions agree with TRBD2. The trim removed 3 bases at V and 0 bases at J, leaving 8 bases unmatched. This CDR3 has 18 residues. Germline assignment: CDR1 SGHVS and CDR2 FNYEAQ. The CDR3 bases are TGTGCCAGCAGCTTTATGGCTAGCGGGGGGACTAGCACAGATACGCAGTATTTT. This encodes CASSFMASGGTSTDTQYF.

The chain recombines TRBV9 with TRBJ2-5, with a weak D call TRBD2 (7 bases). The end of the DNA is better explained by TRBJ2-7, so the J call may be wrong. The CDR3 covers 14 residues. Germline CDR1 reads SGDLS; CDR2 reads YYNGEE. CDR3 in amino acids: CASSVVGGQDEQYF. For the CDR3, the DNA is TGTGCCAGCAGCGTAGTGGGGGGGCAGGACGAGCAGTACTTC.

J is TRBJ2-3 and V is TRBV6-1, with D tentatively TRBD2 (6 bases). The CDR3 runs 13 residues. CDR1 is MNHNS and CDR2 is SASEGT in the germline V gene. V was trimmed by 5 bases and J by 3 bases, leaving 9 bases between them. This CDR3 reads CASSPGETDTQYF. CDR3 DNA sequence: TGTGCCAGCAGTCCGGGAGAGACAGATACGCAGTATTTT.

V and J are TRBV2 and TRBJ2-5; tentative D call: TRBD1 (6 bases). The DNA end is more similar to TRBJ2-7, so the J call may be wrong. The CDR3 runs 16 residues. Germline V CDR1 and CDR2: SNHLY, FYNNEI. The CDR3 sequence is CASSPYPGQNTYEQYF. CDR3 nucleotide sequence: TGTGCCAGCAGCCCCTACCCGGGACAAAATACCTACGAGCAGTACTTC.

The chain is built from TRBV28 and TRBJ1-1; D remains ambiguous. The CDR3 is 14 residues long. Germline CDR1 reads MDHEN; CDR2 reads SYDVKM. The V end lost 7 bases, the J end lost 4 bases, and 16 bases lay between the germline ends. CDR3 sequence (DNA): TGTGCCAGCATCACCCCCCTCCGGGGCACTGAAGCTTTCTTT. This gives the protein CASITPLRGTEAFF.

V is TRBV5-1 and J is TRBJ2-7; TRBD1 is a possible D gene (7 bases). CDR1 SGHRS and CDR2 YFSETQ come from the germline V gene. This CDR3 is 15 amino acids long. V was trimmed by 1 base and J by 2 bases, leaving 13 bases between them. CDR3 loop: CASSLSAGGTYEQYF. The CDR3 region has the DNA TGCGCCAGCAGCTTGTCGGCAGGGGGGACCTACGAGCAGTACTTC.

This chain uses TRBV5-1 with TRBJ1-1; 10 positions match TRBD1. The CDR3 is 15 amino acids. Trimming cost V 4 bases and J 4 bases; bases outside gene matches: 7. Germline assignment: CDR1 SGHRS and CDR2 YFSETQ. The CDR3 reads CASSPGQGGFTEAFF. In DNA form, the CDR3 reads TGCGCCAGCAGCCCTGGACAGGGGGGATTCACTGAAGCTTTCTTT.

The J gene is TRBJ1-4, the V gene TRBV27; D is perhaps TRBD1 (5 bases). CDR1 and CDR2 (germline): MNHEY, SMNVEV (reference sequence). CDR3 length: 15 amino acids. V was clipped by 5 bases and J by 7 bases, with 17 bases between them. CDR3 protein: CASSRVQGTGEKLFF. CDR3 nucleotide sequence: TGTGCCAGCAGTAGGGTCCAGGGAACGGGTGAAAAACTGTTTTTT.

The gene calls are TRBV7-9 and TRBJ1-1; 8 nucleotides align to TRBD1. The CDR3 is 14 residues long. V lost 4 bases and J lost 8; bases outside the gene matches: 9. Germline loops: CDR1 SEHNR, CDR2 FQNEAQ (reference sequence). The CDR3 DNA sequence: TGTGCCAGCAGCTGGGTAGGGGGACAGGCGGAAGCTTTCTTT. Translated: CASSWVGGQAEAFF.

CDR3 in DNA: TGCAGCGTCAGTAGCGGGAGTTCCTCCTACAATGAGCAGTTCTTC. Translated: CSVSSGSSSYNEQFF. This chain links TRBV29-1 with TRBJ2-1; TRBD2 matches 9 bases. The germline CDR1 and CDR2 sequences are SQVTM and ANQGSEA. This CDR3 is built from 15 residues. V trimming: 6 bases; J trimming: 0 bases; junction bases outside the gene matches: 6.

There are a few counts of this clone. CDR3 nucleotides: TGTGCCAGCAGGGACAGGGGCTACACCTTC. It encodes CASRDRGYTF. The chain employs TRBV6-1 and TRBJ1-2; 7 bases agree with TRBD1. J lost 8 bases, V lost 6 bases, and 0 bases had no gene match. CDR1 and CDR2 (germline): MNHNS, SASEGT. This CDR3 is built from 10 residues.